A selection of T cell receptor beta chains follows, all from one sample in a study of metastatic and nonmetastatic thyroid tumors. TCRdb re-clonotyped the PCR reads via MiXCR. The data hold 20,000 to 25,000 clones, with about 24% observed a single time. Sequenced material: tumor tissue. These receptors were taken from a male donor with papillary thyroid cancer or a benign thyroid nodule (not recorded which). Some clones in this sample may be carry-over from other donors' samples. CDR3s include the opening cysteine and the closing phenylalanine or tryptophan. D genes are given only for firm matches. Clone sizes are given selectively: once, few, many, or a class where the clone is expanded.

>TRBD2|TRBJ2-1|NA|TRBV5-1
CASSRTIGTSGQTYNEQFF
TGCGCCAGCAGCCGTACAATTGGGACTAGCGGGCAGACCTACAATGAGCAGTTCTTC
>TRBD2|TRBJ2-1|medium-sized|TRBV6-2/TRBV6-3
CASSYTSGRYNEQFF
TGTGCCAGCAGTTACACTAGCGGGAGATACAATGAGCAGTTCTTC
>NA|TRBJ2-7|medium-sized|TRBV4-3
CASSQGSGDEQYF
TGCGCCAGCAGCCAAGGGTCGGGGGACGAGCAGTACTTC
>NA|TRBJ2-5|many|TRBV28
CASSFGSRSPETQYF
TGTGCCAGCAGTTTCGGAAGCAGGAGCCCAGAGACCCAGTACTTC
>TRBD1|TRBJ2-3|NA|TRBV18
CASSPGQGIGTDTQYF
TGTGCCAGCTCACCCGGACAGGGGATAGGCACAGATACGCAGTATTTT
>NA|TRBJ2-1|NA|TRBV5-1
CASAANDEQFF
TGCGCCAGCGCAGCGAACGATGAGCAGTTCTTC
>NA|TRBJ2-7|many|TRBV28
CASSLGRVVEQYF
TGTGCCAGCAGTTTGGGAAGGGTTGTCGAGCAGTACTTC
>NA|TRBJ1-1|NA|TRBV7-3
CASSPDGPSNTEAFF
TGTGCCAGCAGCCCGGACGGGCCCTCGAACACTGAAGCTTTCTTT
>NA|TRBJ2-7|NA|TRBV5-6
CASTRGIGSGSYEQYF
TGTGCCAGCACTCGGGGGATAGGTTCGGGGTCCTACGAGCAGTACTTC
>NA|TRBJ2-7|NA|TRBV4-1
CSSSQSTGPSSFEQYF
TGCTCAAGCAGCCAAAGCACCGGTCCGAGCTCCTTCGAGCAGTACTTC
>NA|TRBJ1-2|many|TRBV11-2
CASSSPGLYGYTF
TGTGCCAGCAGCTCTCCGGGATTATATGGCTACACCTTC
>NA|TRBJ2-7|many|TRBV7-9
CASSLSYEQYF
TGTGCCAGCAGCTTATCCTACGAGCAGTACTTC
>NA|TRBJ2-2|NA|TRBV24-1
CATSDLQQANTGELFF
TGTGCCACCAGTGATTTGCAACAGGCGAACACCGGAGAGCTGTTTTTT
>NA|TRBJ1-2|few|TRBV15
CATSREAGYGCTF
TGTGCCACCAGCAGAGAGGCAGGCTATGGCTGCACCTTC
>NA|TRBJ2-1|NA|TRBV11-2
CASSLEAVNYNEQFF
TGTGCCAGCAGCTTAGAAGCGGTGAACTACAATGAGCAGTTCTTC
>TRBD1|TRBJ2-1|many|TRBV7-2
CASSLAVRDRSYNEQFF
TGTGCCAGCAGCTTAGCAGTAAGGGACAGGTCCTACAATGAGCAGTTCTTC
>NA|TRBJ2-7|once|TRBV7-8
CASILPGWGYEQYF
TGTGCCAGCATCTTACCAGGCTGGGGGTACGAGCAGTACTTC
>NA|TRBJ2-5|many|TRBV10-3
CAIRDGQGGETQYF
TGTGCCATCAGGGATGGACAGGGAGGGGAGACCCAGTACTTC
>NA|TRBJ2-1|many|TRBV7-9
CASNKPGLDNEQFF
TGTGCCAGCAACAAGCCGGGACTTGACAATGAGCAGTTCTTC
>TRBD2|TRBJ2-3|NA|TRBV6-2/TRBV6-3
CASSYTGLAGVNTQYF
TGTGCCAGCAGTTACACCGGACTAGCGGGAGTAAATACGCAGTATTTT
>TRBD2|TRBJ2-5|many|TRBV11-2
CASSETSGEGGETQYF
TGTGCCAGCAGCGAGACTAGCGGGGAGGGGGGGGAGACCCAGTACTTC
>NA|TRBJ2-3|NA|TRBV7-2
CASSLALPVSDTQYF
TGTGCCAGCAGCTTAGCCCTGCCAGTGTCAGATACGCAGTATTTT
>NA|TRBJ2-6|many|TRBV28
CASSLGDSGANVLTF
TGTGCCAGCAGTTTAGGGGACTCTGGGGCCAACGTCCTGACTTTC
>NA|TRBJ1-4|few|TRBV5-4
CASSLEVNGNEKLFF
TGTGCCAGCAGCTTGGAAGTTAACGGTAATGAAAAACTGTTTTTT
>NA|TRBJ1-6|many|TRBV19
CASREAGGDSPLHF
TGTGCCAGTAGGGAAGCAGGCGGAGATTCACCCCTCCACTTT
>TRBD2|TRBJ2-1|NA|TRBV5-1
CASSRSTTSVGSYNEQFF
TGCGCCAGTTCCCGTAGTACAACTAGCGTGGGCTCCTACAATGAGCAGTTCTTC
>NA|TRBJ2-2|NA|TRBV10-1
CASSGDVAWNTGELFF
TGCGCCAGCAGTGGAGACGTGGCTTGGAACACCGGGGAGCTGTTTTTT
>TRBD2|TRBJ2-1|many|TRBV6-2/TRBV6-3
CASSREGLAGANEQFF
TGTGCCAGCAGCCGTGAGGGACTAGCGGGAGCCAATGAGCAGTTCTTC